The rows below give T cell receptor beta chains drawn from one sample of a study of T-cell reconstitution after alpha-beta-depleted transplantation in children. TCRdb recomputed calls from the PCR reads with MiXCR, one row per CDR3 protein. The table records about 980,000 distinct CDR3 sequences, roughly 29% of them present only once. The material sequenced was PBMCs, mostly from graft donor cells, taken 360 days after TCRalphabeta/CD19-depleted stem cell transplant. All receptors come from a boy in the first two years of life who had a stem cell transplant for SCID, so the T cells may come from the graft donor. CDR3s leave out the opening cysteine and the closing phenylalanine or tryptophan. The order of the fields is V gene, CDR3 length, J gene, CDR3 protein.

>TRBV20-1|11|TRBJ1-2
SANREANYGYT
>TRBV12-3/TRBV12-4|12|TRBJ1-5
ASSKTAGNQPQH
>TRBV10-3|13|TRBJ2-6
AISESFSGANVLT
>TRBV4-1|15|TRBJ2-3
ASSRPGLAGGRDTQY
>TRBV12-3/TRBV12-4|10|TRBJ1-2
ASSSLGYGYT
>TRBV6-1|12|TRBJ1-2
ASRRDSPKYGYT
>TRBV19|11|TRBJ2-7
ASSIGVRYEQY
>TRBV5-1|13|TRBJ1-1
ASSLGDLLNTEAF
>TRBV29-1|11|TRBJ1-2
SVDPETNYGYT
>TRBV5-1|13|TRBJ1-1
ASSLQGMMNTEAF
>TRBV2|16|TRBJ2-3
ASRRLAGGPSLEDTQY
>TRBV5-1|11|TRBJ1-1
ASSLVSDSEAF
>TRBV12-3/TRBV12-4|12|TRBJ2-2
ASSSHRGPGELF
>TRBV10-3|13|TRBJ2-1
AISVLGQGPNEQF
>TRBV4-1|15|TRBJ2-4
ASSQGGAGPPGNIQY
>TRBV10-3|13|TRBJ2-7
AIGNRQRDSYEQY
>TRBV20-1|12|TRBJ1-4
SAREWGREEKLF
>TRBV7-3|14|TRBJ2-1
ASGKLDRGAPNEQF
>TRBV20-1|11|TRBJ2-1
SATSGYYNEQF
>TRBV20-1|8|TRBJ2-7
SAFREAEY
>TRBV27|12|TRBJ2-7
ASKARGDFYEQY
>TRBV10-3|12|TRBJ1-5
AISPTGPNQPQH
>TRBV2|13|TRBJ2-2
ASSEVQGNTGELF
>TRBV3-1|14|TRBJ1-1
ASSPRTGGFDTEAF
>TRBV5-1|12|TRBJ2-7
ASTDSPVSYEQY
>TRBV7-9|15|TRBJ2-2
ASSFVRDRDDTGELF
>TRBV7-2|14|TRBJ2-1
ASSLAPGVGNNEQF
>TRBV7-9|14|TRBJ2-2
ASSYASGEGTGELF
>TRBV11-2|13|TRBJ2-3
ASSLEGLSADTQY
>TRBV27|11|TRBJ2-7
ASSPKNNYEQY
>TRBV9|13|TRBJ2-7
ASSAGGQGPYEQY
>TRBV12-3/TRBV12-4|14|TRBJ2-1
ASSGTSGGSYNEQF
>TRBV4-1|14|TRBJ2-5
ASSPLTGKAQETQY
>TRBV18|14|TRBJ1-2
ASSPLPVGGHYGYT
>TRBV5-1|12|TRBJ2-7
ASSRGTETYEQY
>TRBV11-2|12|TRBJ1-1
ASSFHSRNTEAF
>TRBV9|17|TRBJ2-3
ASSVDPSGGPSSTDTQY
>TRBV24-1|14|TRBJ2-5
ATSDPGQGAGETQY
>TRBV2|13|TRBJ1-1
ATYGQPNPWVGAF
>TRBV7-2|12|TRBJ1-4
ASSRGGVNEKLF
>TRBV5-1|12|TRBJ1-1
ASSWGQGITEAF
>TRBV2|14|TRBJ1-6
ASSTTPAGVGSPLH
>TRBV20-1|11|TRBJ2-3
SAREPATDTQY
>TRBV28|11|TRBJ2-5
ASTYGIAETQY
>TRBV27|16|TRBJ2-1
ASNFSPGLAGPYNEQF
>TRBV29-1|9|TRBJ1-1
SVPSGTEAF
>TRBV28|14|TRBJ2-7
ASSPSTGLSSYEQY
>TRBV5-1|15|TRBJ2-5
ASSPTAGGQSQETQY
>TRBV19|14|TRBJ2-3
ASSTALGEGSDTQY
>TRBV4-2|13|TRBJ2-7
ASSQDRLADYEQY
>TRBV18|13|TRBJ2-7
ASSPGHGGPYEQY
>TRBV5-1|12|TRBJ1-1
ASSLLQGNTEAF
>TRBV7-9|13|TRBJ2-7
ASSLGGQVFYEQY
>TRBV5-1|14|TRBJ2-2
VSSLVSGQSTGELF